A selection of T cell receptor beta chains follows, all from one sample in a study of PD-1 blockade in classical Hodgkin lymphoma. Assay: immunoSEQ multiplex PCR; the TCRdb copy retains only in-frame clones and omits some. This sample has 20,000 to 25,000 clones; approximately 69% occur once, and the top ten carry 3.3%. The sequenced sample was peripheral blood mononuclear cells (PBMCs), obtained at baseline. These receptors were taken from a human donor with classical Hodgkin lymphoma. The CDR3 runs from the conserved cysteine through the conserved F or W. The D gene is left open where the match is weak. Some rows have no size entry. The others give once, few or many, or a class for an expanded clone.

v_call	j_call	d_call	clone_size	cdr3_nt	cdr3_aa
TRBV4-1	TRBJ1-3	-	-	TGCGCCAGCAGGACGCAGGAGTCTGGAAACACCATATATTTT	CASRTQESGNTIYF
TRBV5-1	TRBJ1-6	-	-	TGCGCCAGCAGCTTTGGGGGCCCCACTAATTCACCCCTCCACTTT	CASSFGGPTNSPLHF
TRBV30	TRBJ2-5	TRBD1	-	TGTGCCTGGAGTGTAGACCCGGGACAGGGGGGTGAGACCCAGTACTTC	CAWSVDPGQGGETQYF
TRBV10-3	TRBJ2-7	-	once	TGTGCCATCAGTGTACTAGAGGAGCAGTACTTC	CAISVLEEQYF
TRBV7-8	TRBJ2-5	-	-	TGTGCCAGCAGCTTAGGGTCCGGGGGGCGGGAGACCCAGTACTTC	CASSLGSGGRETQYF
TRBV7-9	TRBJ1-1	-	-	TGTGCCAGCAGCTTAACAGAGAACACTGAAGCTTTCTTT	CASSLTENTEAFF
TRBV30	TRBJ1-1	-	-	TGTGCCTGGAGTGTAATTGGGGGGGCTGTTGAAGCTTTCTTT	CAWSVIGGAVEAFF
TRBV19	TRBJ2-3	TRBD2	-	TGTGCCAGTAGTGATAGCGGGGGGGCCGCAGATACGCAGTATTTT	CASSDSGGAADTQYF
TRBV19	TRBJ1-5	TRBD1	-	TGTGCCAGTAGTATATACGACAGGGGTGATCAGCCCCAGCATTTT	CASSIYDRGDQPQHF
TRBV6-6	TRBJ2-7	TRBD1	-	TGTGCCAGCTTAGAAACAGGGGGCAGCTACGAGCAGTACTTC	CASLETGGSYEQYF
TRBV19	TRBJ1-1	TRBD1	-	TGTGCCAGTAGTCCTTACAGGGGGTCCCTTGAAGCTTTCTTT	CASSPYRGSLEAFF
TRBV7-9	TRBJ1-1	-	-	TGTGCCAGCAGCTTGTTAGTACAGTTGGAAGCTTTCTTT	CASSLLVQLEAFF
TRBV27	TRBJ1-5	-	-	TGTGCCAGCAGTTTAGGCGCAGGGATAAATCAGCCCCAGCATTTT	CASSLGAGINQPQHF
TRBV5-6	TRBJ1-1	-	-	TGTGCCAGCAGTCCCGTGGACGCCTCTGAAGCTTTCTTT	CASSPVDASEAFF
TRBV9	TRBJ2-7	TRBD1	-	TGTGCCAGCAGTCGACAGGGTCCCTACGAGCAGTACTTC	CASSRQGPYEQYF
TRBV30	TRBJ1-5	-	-	TGTGCCTGGAGTCAGGGGACGGAGCAGCCCCAGCATTTT	CAWSQGTEQPQHF
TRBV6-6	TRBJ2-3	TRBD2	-	TGTGCCAGCAGCAACTTACTAGCGACTAGCACAGATACGCAGTATTTT	CASSNLLATSTDTQYF
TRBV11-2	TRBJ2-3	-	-	TGTGCCAGCTCTATCGCAGATACGCAGTATTTT	CASSIADTQYF